This TCR beta chain was recorded in a study of PD-L1 blockade in urothelial cancer. Time point defined: pretreatment peripheral blood. This clone showed up just a few times. Using immunoSEQ multiplex PCR, the repertoire was profiled, and TCRdb retains in-frame clones only, with some absent. The sample includes tens of thousands of clones, 85% of them seen just once. The TCR sequence derives from a man aged 55 to 69 with urothelial cancer. Sequenced here: PBMCs, sampled around atezolizumab (anti-PD-L1) treatment.

The CDR3 here is CASSPLAGGETQYF. The DNA for the CDR3 is TGTGCCAGCAGTCCGTTGGCGGGGGGTGAGACCCAGTACTTC. The rearrangement links TRBV28 to TRBJ2-5; 8 positions match TRBD2. The V segment lost 5 bases and the J segment 5 bases; nucleotides outside the gene matches: 7. Germline V gene lookup returns CDR1 MDHEN and CDR2 SYDVKM. The CDR3 runs 14 residues.